This T cell receptor (beta chain) comes out of a study of shared T cell receptors in the human thymus. The CDR3 runs to 14 residues. V was pared by 6 bases and J by 5 bases, with 9 bases of the junction left unmatched. Germline CDR1 MNHEY, CDR2 SMNVEV (reference sequence). This table comes from immunoSEQ multiplex PCR, and its TCRdb copy is limited to in-frame clones, with some not included. Of approximately 760,000 clones detected, 80% to 90% appear once; the ten largest clones hold around 0.0094%. This clone was counted a single time. The sample was also linked to a second study, of human thymus T cells. That publication notes: Related research reported highly overlapping thymic repertoires among unrelated individuals.

The chain joins TRBV27 to TRBJ2-7; 8 bases map to TRBD2. The sequence derives from a girl less than two years old with a congenital heart defect. Material: thymocytes. As DNA, the CDR3 is TGTGCCAGCAGGCCCCGGGGGGGCCTCGACGAGCAGTACTTC. It is translated as CASRPRGGLDEQYF.